Described below is a single T cell receptor (beta chain) sequence and its context. Its specificity is not known. This sample is drawn from a study of identical twins. TCRdb re-called the 5' RACE reads with MiXCR, one entry per CDR3 protein. The table has hundreds of thousands of distinct CDR3 sequences, 5.5% to 8% seen once; the top ten hold 3.6%. Study-level results: Models underestimated TCR alpha sharing (out-of-frame) in monozygotic twins.

The data also belong to a second study, concerning yellow fever vaccine responses in identical twins.

Material: memory (CD45RO+) T cells sorted from blood. The TCR sequence derives from a woman under 30 in good health.

This CDR3 is CSVARGSSGANVLTF. The CDR3 DNA reads as TGCAGTGTCGCGCGGGGAAGCTCTGGGGCCAACGTCCTGACTTTC. The genes are TRBV20-1 and TRBJ2-6, with TRBD2 as a possible D gene (6 bases). Looked up from germline, CDR1 is DFQATT and CDR2 is SNEGSKA (reference sequence). V dropped 7 bases and J dropped 0 bases, with 13 bases sitting between them. The CDR3 length is 15 residues.